Included here is one T cell receptor (beta chain) sequence, with context. Assay used: immunoSEQ multiplex PCR; TCRdb lists only in-frame clones, some missing. The repertoire holds about 2.4 million clones, with 93% as singletons. The sample originates from a study of shared clonotypes between healthy human individuals. The TCR sequence derives from a man aged 18 to 35 in good health. Some clones in this sample may be carry-over from other donors' samples. Input material: naive CD4+ T cells from PBMCs. As to subset: CD45RA+ positively selected.

The CDR3 is CASSPTGAAEAFF. The CDR3, as DNA: TGTGCCAGCAGTCCCACAGGGGCCGCCGAGGCTTTCTTT. J is TRBJ1-1 and V is TRBV6-5; 7 bases fit TRBD1. The CDR3 contains 13 residues. Germline loops: CDR1 MNHEY, CDR2 SVGAGI. The V gene end was trimmed by 5 bases and the J gene end by 11 bases; junction bases not matched to a gene: 11.